The rows below give T cell receptor beta chains drawn from one sample of a study of T cell repertoires in cytomegalovirus infection. These TCRs are of unknown antigen specificity. Each CDR3 protein gets one entry after TCRdb re-called the reads with MiXCR. The sample has roughly 800,000 distinct CDR3 sequences, 29% seen once. The source material was cultured CD8+ T cells from PBMCs, sampled from culture after CMV antigen stimulation. The receptors stem from a human donor in good health (CMV status not recorded). Some clones in this sample may be carry-over from other donors' samples. CDR3s include the opening cysteine and the closing phenylalanine or tryptophan. Each record gives: J gene, clone size, D gene, V gene, CDR3 protein, CDR3 DNA. A D gene is named only where the DNA matches it firmly. Expanded clones are given a class, and other clones once, few, many or no size at all.

J gene: TRBJ2-3; clone size: -; D gene: TRBD2; V gene: TRBV6-6; CDR3 protein: CASSYSGGLAGGTDTQYF; CDR3 DNA: TGTGCCAGCAGTTACTCGGGGGGACTAGCGGGGGGGACAGATACGCAGTATTTT
J gene: TRBJ2-3; clone size: -; D gene: -; V gene: TRBV7-8; CDR3 protein: CASSFPGPNTDTQYF; CDR3 DNA: TGTGCCAGCAGCTTTCCGGGACCAAACACAGATACGCAGTATTTT
J gene: TRBJ2-1; clone size: -; D gene: -; V gene: TRBV5-4; CDR3 protein: CASSGSRDLDNEQFF; CDR3 DNA: TGTGCCAGCAGCGGGTCCCGGGACCTTGACAATGAGCAGTTCTTC
J gene: TRBJ1-5; clone size: -; D gene: -; V gene: TRBV7-2; CDR3 protein: CASSLVGLGAGQPQHF; CDR3 DNA: TGTGCCAGCAGCTTAGTCGGGTTGGGGGCGGGACAGCCCCAGCATTTT
J gene: TRBJ2-5; clone size: -; D gene: -; V gene: TRBV6-2/TRBV6-3; CDR3 protein: CASSPDWSRGTQYF; CDR3 DNA: TGTGCCAGCAGCCCCGACTGGAGCCGCGGGACCCAGTACTTC
J gene: TRBJ1-4; clone size: few; D gene: TRBD1; V gene: TRBV7-9; CDR3 protein: CASSFPGQGAPELFF; CDR3 DNA: TGTGCCAGCAGCTTTCCGGGACAGGGGGCGCCGGAACTGTTTTTT
J gene: TRBJ2-3; clone size: -; D gene: TRBD2; V gene: TRBV4-2; CDR3 protein: CASSQGAIAGVSTDTQYF; CDR3 DNA: TGTGCCAGCAGCCAAGGGGCGATAGCGGGGGTAAGCACAGATACGCAGTATTTT
J gene: TRBJ2-1; clone size: -; D gene: TRBD1; V gene: TRBV5-1; CDR3 protein: CASSPTGVGSYNEQFF; CDR3 DNA: TGCGCCAGCAGCCCGACAGGGGTAGGTTCCTACAATGAGCAGTTCTTC
J gene: TRBJ2-3; clone size: few; D gene: -; V gene: TRBV6-1; CDR3 protein: CASSEVGGTTDTQYF; CDR3 DNA: TGTGCCAGCAGTGAAGTAGGGGGGACCACAGATACGCAGTATTTT
J gene: TRBJ1-1; clone size: many; D gene: -; V gene: TRBV15; CDR3 protein: CATSRDPGDTEAFF; CDR3 DNA: TGTGCCACCAGCAGGGATCCAGGGGACACTGAAGCTTTCTTT
J gene: TRBJ2-2; clone size: few; D gene: -; V gene: TRBV27; CDR3 protein: CASSIIFTGELFF; CDR3 DNA: TGTGCCAGCAGCATCATCTTCACCGGGGAGCTGTTTTTT
J gene: TRBJ2-3; clone size: few; D gene: -; V gene: TRBV24-1; CDR3 protein: CATQGEADTQYF; CDR3 DNA: TGTGCCACCCAGGGTGAGGCAGATACGCAGTATTTT
J gene: TRBJ2-7; clone size: -; D gene: -; V gene: TRBV4-1; CDR3 protein: CASSQVLHRTGFNEQYF; CDR3 DNA: TGCGCCAGCAGCCAAGTCCTTCATAGAACAGGTTTCAACGAGCAGTACTTC
J gene: TRBJ1-4; clone size: -; D gene: TRBD1; V gene: TRBV29-1; CDR3 protein: CSVDGTGDEKLFF; CDR3 DNA: TGCAGCGTTGATGGGACAGGGGATGAAAAACTGTTTTTT
J gene: TRBJ2-2; clone size: -; D gene: TRBD2; V gene: TRBV4-1; CDR3 protein: CASSHQRGGGAGELFF; CDR3 DNA: TGCGCCAGCAGCCACCAGCGGGGGGGCGGCGCCGGGGAGCTGTTTTTT
J gene: TRBJ2-7; clone size: -; D gene: TRBD1; V gene: TRBV27; CDR3 protein: CASSPPSGQTFGQYF; CDR3 DNA: TGTGCCAGCAGTCCCCCTTCGGGACAGACCTTCGGGCAGTACTTC
J gene: TRBJ1-2; clone size: -; D gene: -; V gene: TRBV29-1; CDR3 protein: CSVEPDNYGYTF; CDR3 DNA: TGCAGCGTTGAGCCAGATAACTATGGCTACACCTTC
J gene: TRBJ1-6; clone size: few; D gene: -; V gene: TRBV10-3; CDR3 protein: CAISRARESSYNSPLHF; CDR3 DNA: TGTGCCATCAGCCGAGCCCGCGAGAGCTCCTATAATTCACCCCTCCACTTT
J gene: TRBJ2-3; clone size: many; D gene: TRBD1; V gene: TRBV7-6; CDR3 protein: CASSLGQGATDTQYF; CDR3 DNA: TGTGCCAGCAGCTTGGGACAGGGGGCCACAGATACGCAGTATTTT
J gene: TRBJ1-2; clone size: -; D gene: -; V gene: TRBV29-1; CDR3 protein: CSVESTRWQGFSWEYGYTF; CDR3 DNA: TGCAGCGTTGAATCGACACGATGGCAGGGATTTAGTTGGGAGTATGGCTACACCTTC
J gene: TRBJ1-1; clone size: few; D gene: -; V gene: TRBV7-4; CDR3 protein: CASSAQGTKGVNTEAFF; CDR3 DNA: TGTGCCAGCAGCGCCCAGGGGACGAAGGGGGTGAACACTGAAGCTTTCTTT
J gene: TRBJ2-7; clone size: -; D gene: -; V gene: TRBV7-9; CDR3 protein: CASSRQATYEQYF; CDR3 DNA: TGTGCCAGCAGCAGACAGGCTACCTACGAGCAGTACTTC
J gene: TRBJ1-3; clone size: -; D gene: -; V gene: TRBV6-2/TRBV6-3; CDR3 protein: CASSWGDYGNTIYF; CDR3 DNA: TGTGCCAGCAGTTGGGGGGATTATGGAAACACCATATATTTT
J gene: TRBJ2-1; clone size: -; D gene: TRBD2; V gene: TRBV10-2; CDR3 protein: CASSESRGGSYNEQFF; CDR3 DNA: TGCGCCAGCAGTGAGTCGCGGGGGGGCTCCTACAATGAGCAGTTCTTC